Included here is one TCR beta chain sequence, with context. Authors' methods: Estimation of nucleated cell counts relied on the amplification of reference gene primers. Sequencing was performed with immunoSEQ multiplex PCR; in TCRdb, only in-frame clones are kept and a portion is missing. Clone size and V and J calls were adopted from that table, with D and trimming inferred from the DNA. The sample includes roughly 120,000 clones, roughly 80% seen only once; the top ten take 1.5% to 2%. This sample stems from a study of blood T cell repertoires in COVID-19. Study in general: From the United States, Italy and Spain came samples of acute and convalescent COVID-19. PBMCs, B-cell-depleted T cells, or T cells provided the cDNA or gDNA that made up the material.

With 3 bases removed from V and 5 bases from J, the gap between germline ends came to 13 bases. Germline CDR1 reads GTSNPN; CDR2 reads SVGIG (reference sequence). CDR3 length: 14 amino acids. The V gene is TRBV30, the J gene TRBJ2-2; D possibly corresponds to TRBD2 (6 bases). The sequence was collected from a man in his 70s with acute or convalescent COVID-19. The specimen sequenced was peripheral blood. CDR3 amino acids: CAWRTGGWTGELFF. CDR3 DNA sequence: TGTGCCTGGAGGACCGGGGGATGGACCGGGGAGCTGTTTTTT.